Listed below are T cell receptor beta chains from one sample, sequenced in a study of siplizumab effects on memory and regulatory T cells. The repertoire was sequenced with immunoSEQ multiplex PCR; TCRdb's copy has only in-frame clones and lacks some. This table holds roughly 100,000 clones, more than 85% found once. Material for sequencing was CD4+ T cells sorted from blood. These receptor sequences come from a human donor in good health. Each CDR3 is given with its conserved first and last residue. Each record gives: D gene, V gene, J gene, clone size, CDR3 protein, CDR3 DNA. The D gene is left open where the match is weak. Rows may omit the clone size; those that give it use once, few, many or a size class.

TRBD2	TRBV5-4	TRBJ2-3	-	CASSSGLAGVTSTDTQYF	TGTGCCAGCAGCTCGGGACTAGCGGGAGTCACTAGCACAGATACGCAGTATTTT
-	TRBV7-3	TRBJ2-1	-	CASSSTGSSYNEQFF	TGTGCCAGCAGCTCTACAGGGAGCTCCTACAATGAGCAGTTCTTC
TRBD2	TRBV5-1	TRBJ2-2	-	CASSAGLAANTGELFF	TGCGCCAGCAGCGCGGGACTAGCGGCGAACACCGGGGAGCTGTTTTTT
-	TRBV5-5	TRBJ2-7	-	CASSLTTVHEQYF	TGTGCCAGCAGCTTGACGACAGTCCACGAGCAGTACTTC
-	TRBV30	TRBJ1-6	once	CAWLGDRSSPLHF	TGTGCCTGGCTCGGGGATAGGAGTTCACCCCTCCACTTT
-	TRBV10-3	TRBJ2-5	-	CAISRDPGETQYF	TGTGCCATCAGTAGAGACCCGGGAGAGACCCAGTACTTC
-	TRBV7-9	TRBJ2-2	-	CASSASMTGELFF	TGTGCCAGCAGCGCCTCTATGACCGGGGAGCTGTTTTTT
TRBD2	TRBV4-1	TRBJ2-1	-	CASSRGLAKEGNEQFF	TGCGCCAGCAGCCGGGGACTAGCAAAGGAGGGCAATGAGCAGTTCTTC
-	TRBV7-3	TRBJ2-1	once	CASSSGPIGEQFF	TGTGCCAGCAGCTCCGGGCCAATCGGTGAGCAGTTCTTC
-	TRBV21-1	TRBJ2-7	-	CAREGTSGTYEQYF	TGTGCCAGAGAAGGGACTAGCGGGACGTACGAGCAGTACTTC
TRBD1	TRBV7-9	TRBJ2-7	once	CASSLTTLGDRDYEQYF	TGTGCCAGCAGCTTGACGACCTTAGGGGACAGGGACTACGAGCAGTACTTC
TRBD2	TRBV7-9	TRBJ2-2	-	CASSLAAGGAGELFF	TGTGCCAGCAGCTTAGCAGCGGGAGGGGCCGGGGAGCTGTTTTTT
-	TRBV29-1	TRBJ2-7	once	CSVAFVSSYEQYF	TGCAGCGTTGCTTTTGTGAGCTCCTACGAGCAGTACTTC
TRBD1	TRBV7-3	TRBJ2-7	-	CASETGAREQYF	TGTGCCAGCGAGACAGGGGCGAGGGAGCAGTACTTC
TRBD1	TRBV7-2	TRBJ1-1	-	CASSFPIDRGGDTEAFF	TGTGCCAGCAGCTTCCCGATCGACAGGGGAGGTGACACTGAAGCTTTCTTT
-	TRBV19	TRBJ2-3	-	CASSIRAATDTQYF	TGTGCCAGTAGTATAAGGGCCGCGACAGATACGCAGTATTTT
-	TRBV30	TRBJ2-4	once	CAWSTTERWDKNIQYF	TGTGCCTGGAGTACCACAGAGCGCTGGGACAAAAACATTCAGTACTTC
-	TRBV4-1	TRBJ1-4	-	CASSLYRGPSNEKLFF	TGCGCCAGCAGCCTATATCGGGGCCCTAGTAATGAAAAACTGTTTTTT
TRBD1	TRBV5-1	TRBJ2-2	-	CASSDGQGGTGELFF	TGCGCCAGCAGCGACGGACAGGGGGGAACCGGGGAGCTGTTTTTT
-	TRBV10-3	TRBJ1-1	-	CAIGDGMNTEAFF	TGTGCCATCGGAGACGGAATGAACACTGAAGCTTTCTTT
TRBD2	TRBV5-4	TRBJ2-2	-	CASSPSGEGGTGELFF	TGTGCCAGCAGCCCTTCGGGGGAGGGTGGCACCGGGGAGCTGTTTTTT
-	TRBV5-4	TRBJ1-1	-	CASSLSRGTTEAFF	TGTGCCAGCAGCTTGTCTCGAGGGACCACTGAAGCTTTCTTT
TRBD2	TRBV7-2	TRBJ2-1	-	CASSSGLAGGEQFF	TGTGCCAGCAGCTCGGGACTAGCGGGAGGGGAGCAGTTCTTC
-	TRBV9	TRBJ1-2	-	CASSEPHESYTF	TGTGCCAGCAGCGAGCCCCATGAGAGCTACACCTTC
TRBD2	TRBV15	TRBJ2-2	-	CATSRDPGLGDLKLFF	TGTGCCACCAGCAGAGATCCGGGACTAGGGGACCTGAAGCTGTTTTTT
-	TRBV18	TRBJ2-3	-	CASSPTPPSTVADTQYF	TGTGCCAGCTCACCAACGCCCCCTAGCACCGTCGCAGATACGCAGTATTTT
TRBD1	TRBV4-2	TRBJ1-4	few	CASSQALTGTGAVF	TGTGCCAGCAGCCAAGCTCTCACGGGGACAGGGGCTGTTTTT
TRBD1	TRBV18	TRBJ1-2	-	CASSQRTGGYYGYTF	TGTGCCAGCTCACAAAGGACAGGGGGATACTATGGCTACACCTTC
-	TRBV28	TRBJ1-2	-	CASCSRGVGGYTF	TGTGCCAGCTGCTCTCGAGGGGTTGGCGGCTACACCTTC
-	TRBV7-2	TRBJ2-5	-	CASSPSRPGQETQYF	TGTGCCAGCAGCCCGAGCAGGCCCGGGCAAGAGACCCAGTACTTC
TRBD1	TRBV5-1	TRBJ1-2	-	CASSLEGQGSGGYTF	TGCGCCAGCAGCTTGGAAGGACAGGGGTCGGGAGGCTACACCTTC
TRBD1	TRBV5-1	TRBJ2-5	-	CASSLGTGQETQYF	TGCGCCAGCAGCTTGGGGACAGGTCAAGAGACCCAGTACTTC
TRBD2	TRBV18	TRBJ2-5	-	CASSRDGGVQETQYF	TGTGCCAGCTCACGTGACGGGGGGGTCCAAGAGACCCAGTACTTC
TRBD2	TRBV19	TRBJ2-7	-	CASKLSAGGGSYEQYF	TGTGCCAGTAAGTTGTCTGCGGGAGGTGGTTCCTACGAGCAGTACTTC
TRBD1	TRBV10-3	TRBJ2-2	once	CAINPGGNTGELFF	TGTGCCATCAATCCAGGGGGCAACACCGGGGAGCTGTTTTTT
-	TRBV25-1	TRBJ2-2	once	CAIPGLNTGELFF	TGTGCCATCCCGGGACTCAACACCGGGGAGCTGTTTTTT
TRBD1	TRBV7-8	TRBJ2-3	-	CASSLADRAVDTQYF	TGTGCCAGCAGCTTAGCCGACAGGGCTGTGGATACGCAGTATTTT
-	TRBV6-1	TRBJ1-5	-	CASSELAAFQGNQPQHF	TGTGCCAGCAGTGAACTGGCGGCCTTTCAAGGCAATCAGCCCCAGCATTTT
-	TRBV11-3	TRBJ2-3	-	CASSSLDRWAGRDTQYF	TGTGCCAGCAGCTCGCTGGATCGCTGGGCAGGGAGGGATACGCAGTATTTT
-	TRBV10-3	TRBJ1-3	-	CAMRRDNPGNTIYF	TGTGCCATGCGCCGGGACAACCCTGGAAACACCATATATTTT
TRBD1	TRBV2	TRBJ2-5	-	CASSPSSDRGGTQYF	TGTGCCAGCAGTCCATCATCGGACAGGGGGGGGACCCAGTACTTC
TRBD1	TRBV15	TRBJ2-3	-	CATSSSEGQNTDTQYF	TGTGCCACCAGCAGCAGCGAGGGACAGAACACAGATACGCAGTATTTT
TRBD1	TRBV11-2	TRBJ2-3	-	CASRSPGTGLADTQYF	TGTGCCAGCAGATCTCCCGGGACAGGGCTTGCAGATACGCAGTATTTT